The 10 T cell receptor beta chains reported below all come from one sample, sequenced in a study of OX40 agonist ivuxolimab in advanced cancers. The protocol was immunoSEQ multiplex PCR, while the TCRdb copy is restricted to in-frame clones and leaves out a portion. This repertoire shows about 88,000 clones, more than 80% found once; its top ten account for around 0.21%. This specimen was CD4+ or CD8+ T cells sorted from blood, taken in a trial of the OX40 agonist ivuxolimab. These TCRs come from an adult with an advanced solid tumor such as melanoma, head and neck, liver or kidney cancer.

This sequence joins TRBV29-1 and TRBJ2-3, with TRBD2 matching 7 bases. Losses at the gene ends were 8 bases for V and 2 bases for J; bases not matched to a gene: 10. The CDR3 contains 14 residues. CDR1 and CDR2 (germline): SQVTM, ANQGSEA. CDR3: CSLHPAGVTDTQYF. The CDR3 DNA is TGCAGCTTACACCCCGCGGGGGTCACAGATACGCAGTATTTT.

This chain uses TRBV2 with TRBJ2-4; 9 bases are a match to TRBD2. There are 15 residues in the CDR3. CDR1 SNHLY and CDR2 FYNNEI come from the germline V gene. V was pared by 10 bases and J by 9 bases, with 16 bases of the junction left unmatched. The CDR3 region is CANPGGASGDSIQYF. The CDR3 DNA sequence: TGTGCCAACCCCGGGGGGGCTAGCGGGGACAGCATTCAGTACTTC. Supplemented by reference TRBV2 and TRBJ2-4, the full variable domain reads EPEVTQTPSHQVTQMGQEVILRCVPISNHLYFYWYRQILGQKVEFLVSFYNNEISEKSEIFDDQFSVERPDGSNFTLKIRSTKLEDSAMYFCANPGGASGDSIQYFGAGTRLSVL.

The gene calls are TRBV27 and TRBJ1-1; D not resolved. The length of the CDR3 is 13 residues. Germline CDR1 reads MNHEY; CDR2 reads SMNVEV (reference sequence). V was cut by 7 bases and J by 0 bases, with 9 bases left in between. The CDR3 sequence: CASTGYMNTEAFF. In nucleotides, the CDR3 is TGTGCCAGCACAGGCTACATGAACACTGAAGCTTTCTTT.

The chain uses TRBV29-1 and TRBJ2-1; the match to TRBD2 covers 10 bases. The CDR3 is made up of 15 amino acids. The germline V gene encodes CDR1 SQVTM and CDR2 ANQGSEA. V shed 3 bases and J 8 bases; nucleotides not matched to a gene: 10. CDR3 sequence reads: CSVDAPSGSLYEQFF. DNA for the CDR3: TGCAGCGTTGATGCGCCTAGCGGGAGTCTATATGAGCAGTTCTTC.

The rearrangement uses TRBV28 and TRBJ1-2; D is possibly TRBD1 (6 bases). The V gene lost 5 bases and the J gene lost 4 bases, with 14 bases spanning the gap. Germline V gene data show CDR1 as MDHEN and CDR2 as SYDVKM. The CDR3 runs 14 residues. CDR3 region: CASSNRDPVYGYTF. CDR3 in DNA: TGTGCCAGCAGTAACAGGGACCCCGTCTATGGCTACACCTTC.

The J gene is TRBJ1-2, the V gene TRBV2, with 10 bases that match TRBD1. The CDR3 sequence is 17 residues long. With 3 bases clipped from V and 7 bases from J, the junction kept 14 bases outside the gene matches. The V gene's germline CDR1 is SNHLY and CDR2 FYNNEI. The CDR3 nucleotides are TGTGCCAGCAGTGACCGGGACAGGGGTATTGAAAGGTTTGGCTACACCTTC. Protein: CASSDRDRGIERFGYTF.

The V gene is TRBV7-9, the J gene TRBJ2-7; TRBD2 matches at 7 bases. The V and J ends lost 5 bases and 0 bases, in that order; junction bases with no gene match: 7. The germline V gene encodes CDR1 SEHNR and CDR2 FQNEAQ (reference sequence). This CDR3 contains 15 residues. The CDR3 DNA follows: TGTGCCAGCAGCCCCCTGGGCGGGAGCTCCTACGAGCAGTACTTC. It specifies CASSPLGGSSYEQYF.

This clone was counted once. The chain joins TRBV7-3 to TRBJ2-5; the match to TRBD2 covers 11 bases. The CDR3 totals 15 residues. With 4 bases clipped from V and 3 bases from J, the junction kept 4 bases outside the gene matches. CDR1 is SGHTA, CDR2 FQGTGA, per germline. CDR3 in DNA: TGTGCCAGCAGCTCATTAGCGGGAGGGGAAGAGACCCAGTACTTC. It is translated as CASSSLAGGEETQYF.

V is TRBV27 and J is TRBJ2-1, with 9 bases matching TRBD2. CDR1 is MNHEY and CDR2 is SMNVEV in the germline V gene (reference sequence). V lost 6 bases to trimming and J lost 3 bases; unmatched junction nucleotides: 6. The CDR3 covers 15 residues. The CDR3 region is CASREGTSHYNEQFF. The CDR3 DNA reads TGTGCCAGCAGGGAGGGGACTAGCCACTACAATGAGCAGTTCTTC.

CDR3 nucleotides: TGTGCCAGCAGCGGACCCTACGAGCAGTACTTC. It encodes CASSGPYEQYF. The chain combines TRBV5-8 with TRBJ2-7; no firm D call. The CDR3 contains 11 residues. Germline V gene sequence: CDR1 SGHTS, CDR2 YDEGEE. V lost 4 bases and J 2 bases, leaving 4 bases between the germline ends.